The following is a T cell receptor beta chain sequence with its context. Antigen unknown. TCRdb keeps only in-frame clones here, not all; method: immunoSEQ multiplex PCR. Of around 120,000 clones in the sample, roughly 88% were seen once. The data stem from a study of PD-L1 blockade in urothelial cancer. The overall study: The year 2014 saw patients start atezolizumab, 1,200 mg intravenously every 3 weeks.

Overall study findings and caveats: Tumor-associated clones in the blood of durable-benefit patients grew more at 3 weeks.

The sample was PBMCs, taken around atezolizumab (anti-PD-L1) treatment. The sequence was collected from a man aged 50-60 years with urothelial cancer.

As DNA, the CDR3 is TGTGCCAGCAGCTTCGACAGGGGCCCCTACAATGAGCAGTTCTTC. Its translation: CASSFDRGPYNEQFF. This sequence joins TRBV7-2 and TRBJ2-1, with TRBD1 identical over 8 bases. V trimming: 3 bases; J trimming: 2 bases; junction bases outside the gene matches: 3. Germline assignment: CDR1 SGHTA and CDR2 FQGNSA. CDR3 size: 15 residues.